The T cell receptor (beta chain) under discussion was sequenced for a study of shared clonotypes between healthy human individuals (dated by TCRdb to about 2020). Study-level background: A few men and two women, aged 18 to 49 years, made up the cohort. Different laboratories and diverse techniques were used to prepare libraries and sequence TCR repertoires, to increase sequencing depth and limit assay-specific biases. Per donor, leukapheresis produced somewhere between about 0.94 and 9 billion PBMCs. To estimate repertoire size and how much clonotypes are shared between individuals, the study performed deep sequencing of blood TCR repertoires from a few healthy adults. For each donor, three plates each were used for CD4 naive and CD4 memory, two plates were used for CD8 naive, and one plate was used for CD8 memory. General conclusions and limits of the study: Sampling was restricted to blood, and TCR repertoires in tissues likely differ from the TCR repertoires found in blood. When four donors were compared, the shared fraction of clonotypes was around 5% for naive CD4, about 4% for naive CD8, about 2.4% for memory CD4, and 0.4% for memory CD8. Incomplete sequencing was indicated by rarefaction of sorted-subset datasets, despite the large sequencing depth. Pairwise subsampling led to the expectation that sequencing depth would affect the degree of clonotype sharing among donors. Naive subsets generally had larger estimated clonotype richness than memory subsets did. Because the study included only a small number of donors, the genetic and exposure-history diversity represented was limited. Compared with non-shared clonotypes, the clonotypes found in all four sorted-subset donors had higher generation probabilities.

Using the deep immunoSEQ assay, TCR CDR3 regions were amplified from genomic DNA by multiplex PCR. For each cell subset, the extracted genomic DNA was distributed evenly across all wells of several immunoSEQ 96-well plates, and each plate served as one replicate. For sorted subsets, 150 to 250 ng genomic DNA, equal to some 30,000 T cell genomes, was loaded into each replicate PCR. Purified libraries were quantified with a Qubit 3.0 fluorometer, sized on a Bioanalyzer 2100, and re-quantified with the KAPA Library Quantification kit. Every immunoSEQ 96-well plate was sequenced on a dedicated single-read 150-cycle Illumina NextSeq 550 flow cell. The authors' analysis ran thus. Because the immunoSEQ output held only junctional sequences and lacked quality scores, the filtering could not match the filtering applied to full-length reads. Sequences were annotated with PyIR, a Python wrapper for IgBLAST v1.9, using IMGT germline references to assign V/J genes and CDR3. Reads with weak V/J assignments (E-value above 1e-6), missing CDR3, stop codons, out-of-frame junctions, or ambiguous translated residues were removed. V3J clonotypes were defined as sequences sharing an identical inferred V gene, J gene, and CDR3 amino acid sequence. The percentage overlap between two repertoires was calculated by dividing the number of shared unique clonotypes by the size of the smaller repertoire. Repertoire richness was assessed with RTK rarefaction, the Chao1 estimator, and Recon v2.1 estimates of unobserved clonotypes. Generation probabilities for all TCRbeta clonotypes obtained by the gDNA method from a handful of donors were computed using OLGA. TCRdb took over this immuneACCESS table, retaining in-frame rearrangements with V and J assigned. Such tables are incomplete; in checked studies, under half of the missing clones stem from an unresolved V gene, and the remainder is unexplained. V, J and clone size reflect that table, while D and trimming were determined from the DNA. The sample records about 2.5 million clones, 80% to 95% of which are singletons. Jointly, the top ten make up 0.3% to 0.45% of the sample.

A note on this clone: Its binding antigen is unknown. Base qualities are missing; no much larger clone stands one base away.

The donors were healthy, HIV-negative adults who had no recently reported acute infections or vaccinations. Only Caucasian adults living in Nashville, Tennessee, USA were represented among the donors. CD4+ T cells were enriched by magnetic negative selection, after which naive cells were positively selected on CD45RA and the negative fraction was taken as the memory subset. Blood was collected by leukapheresis, and PBMCs were isolated by Ficoll-Histopaque density gradient centrifugation and then cryopreserved in liquid nitrogen vapor phase. Purity and quantity of every magnetically sorted T cell population were checked by analytical flow cytometry. Genomic DNA was isolated from every sorted fraction and measured by UV absorbance on a Nanodrop 2000c. Per the germline V gene (reference sequence), LNHDA is the CDR1 and SQIVND is the CDR2. A distance of 8 bases separates the germline ends of V and J, which lose 5 bases and 0 bases respectively. The CDR3 covers 14 residues, taking in both the cysteine and the phenylalanine. The sequence is cut down to CDR3 DNA, 42 bases in frame from base 1.

The specimen sequenced was naive CD4+ T cells from PBMCs. This specimen's cell subset or site label, per the study, means: CD45RA+ positively selected. This TCR came from a man aged 18 to 30 in good health. Some clones in this sample may be carry-over from other donors' samples. Here the chain combines TRBV19 and TRBJ1-3; no D segment can be confidently identified. CDR3 protein: CASSLGSSGNTIYF. The sequenced DNA is TGTGCCAGTAGTCTGGGCAGCTCTGGAAACACCATATATTTT. The variable domain in full, with residues beyond the CDR3 obtained from the reference TRBV19 and TRBJ1-3 genes, is DGGITQSPKYLFRKEGQNVTLSCEQNLNHDAMYWYRQDPGQGLRLIYYSQIVNDFQKGDIAEGYSVSREKKESFPLTVTSAQKNPTAFYLCASSLGSSGNTIYFGEGSWLTVV.